This T cell receptor beta chain was identified in a study of blood T cell repertoires in COVID-19. About the study: Acute and convalescent COVID-19 specimens originated in the United States, Italy and Spain. PBMCs, B-cell-depleted T cells, or T cells were the source of the cDNA or gDNA that made up the material.

Authors' methods: It was from reference gene primer amplification that nucleated cell counts were estimated. Only in-frame clones appear in the TCRdb table, and some are missing; sequencing was by immunoSEQ multiplex PCR. That table supplies the V and J calls and clone size; D and trimming were determined from the DNA. Of 85,000 to 120,000 clones listed, about nine tenths are singletons. V lost 2 bases and J lost 3, with 7 bases in between. The CDR3 covers 13 residues. Looked up from germline, CDR1 is KGHSH and CDR2 is LQKENI. The sequence was obtained from a man in his late teens or twenties with acute or convalescent COVID-19. V usage is TRBV18 and J usage is TRBJ1-1; D not certain. The sequenced sample was peripheral blood. CDR3 DNA sequence: TGTGCCAGCTCACCAAGACGGGACACTGAAGCTTTCTTT. Its protein product is CASSPRRDTEAFF.